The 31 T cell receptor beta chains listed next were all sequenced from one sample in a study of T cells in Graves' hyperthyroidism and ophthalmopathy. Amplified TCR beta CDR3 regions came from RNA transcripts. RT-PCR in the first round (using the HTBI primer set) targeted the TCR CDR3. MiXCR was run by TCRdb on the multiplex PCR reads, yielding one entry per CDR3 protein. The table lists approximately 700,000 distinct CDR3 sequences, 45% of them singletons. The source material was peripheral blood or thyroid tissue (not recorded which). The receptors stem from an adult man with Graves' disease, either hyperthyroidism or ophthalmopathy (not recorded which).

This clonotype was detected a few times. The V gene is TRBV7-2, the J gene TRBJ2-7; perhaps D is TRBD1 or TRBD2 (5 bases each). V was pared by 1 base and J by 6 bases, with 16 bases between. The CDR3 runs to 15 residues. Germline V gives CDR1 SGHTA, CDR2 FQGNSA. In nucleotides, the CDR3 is TGTGCCAGCAGCTTAGGGGGACCAACATCGGGCGAGCAGTACTTC. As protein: CASSLGGPTSGEQYF.

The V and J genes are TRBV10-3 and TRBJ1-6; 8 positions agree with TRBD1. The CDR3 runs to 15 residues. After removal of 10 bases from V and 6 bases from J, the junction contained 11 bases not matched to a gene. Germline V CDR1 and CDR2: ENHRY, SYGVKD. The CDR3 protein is CASRPGQGANSPLHF. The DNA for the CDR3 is TGTGCCAGCAGACCCGGACAGGGCGCTAATTCACCCCTCCACTTT.

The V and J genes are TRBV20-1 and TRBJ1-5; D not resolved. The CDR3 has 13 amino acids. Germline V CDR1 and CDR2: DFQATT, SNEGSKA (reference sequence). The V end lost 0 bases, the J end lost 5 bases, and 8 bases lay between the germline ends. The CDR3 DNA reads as TGCAGTGCTAGAGAGCTATGGGATCAGCCCCAGCATTTT. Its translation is CSARELWDQPQHF.

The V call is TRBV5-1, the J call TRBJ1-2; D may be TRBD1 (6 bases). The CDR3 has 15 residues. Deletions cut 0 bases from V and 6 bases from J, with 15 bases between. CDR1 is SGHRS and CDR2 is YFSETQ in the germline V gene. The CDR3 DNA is TGCGCCAGCAGCTTGGCCACAGGGCGGGAAGATGGCTACACCTTC. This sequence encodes CASSLATGREDGYTF.

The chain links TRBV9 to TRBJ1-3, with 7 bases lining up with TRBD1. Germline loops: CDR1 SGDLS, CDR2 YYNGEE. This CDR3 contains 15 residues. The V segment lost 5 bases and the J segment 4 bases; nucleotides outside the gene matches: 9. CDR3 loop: CASSIEGARGNTIYF. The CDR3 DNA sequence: TGTGCCAGCAGTATCGAGGGGGCGCGGGGAAACACCATATATTTT.

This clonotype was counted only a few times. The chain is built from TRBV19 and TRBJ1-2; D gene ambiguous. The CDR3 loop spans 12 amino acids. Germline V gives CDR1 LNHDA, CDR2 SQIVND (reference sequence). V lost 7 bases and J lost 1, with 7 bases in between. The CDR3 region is CASIAGNYGYTF. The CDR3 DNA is TGTGCCAGTATCGCCGGTAACTATGGCTACACCTTC.

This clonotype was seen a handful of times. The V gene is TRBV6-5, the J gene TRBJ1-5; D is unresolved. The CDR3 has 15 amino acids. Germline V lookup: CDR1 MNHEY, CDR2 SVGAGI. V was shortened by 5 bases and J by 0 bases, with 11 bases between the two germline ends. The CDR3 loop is CASSGEAYSNQPQHF. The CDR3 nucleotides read TGTGCCAGCAGTGGAGAGGCCTATAGCAATCAGCCCCAGCATTTT.

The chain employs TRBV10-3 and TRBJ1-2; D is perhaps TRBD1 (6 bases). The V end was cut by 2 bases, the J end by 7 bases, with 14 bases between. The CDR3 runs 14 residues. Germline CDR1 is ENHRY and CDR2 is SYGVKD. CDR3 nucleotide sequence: TGTGCCATCAGTGAGACTCAGGGGACCGGTGGCTACACCTTC. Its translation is CAISETQGTGGYTF.

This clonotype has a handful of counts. CDR3: CAISESSGYLEAFF. CDR3 DNA sequence: TGTGCCATCAGTGAGTCATCAGGGTACCTAGAAGCTTTCTTT. This chain joins TRBV10-3 and TRBJ1-1; possible D gene TRBD1, 5 bases. From germline, CDR1 is ENHRY and CDR2 SYGVKD. This CDR3 has 14 residues. Trimming took 0 bases from V and 8 from J, leaving 13 bases between them.

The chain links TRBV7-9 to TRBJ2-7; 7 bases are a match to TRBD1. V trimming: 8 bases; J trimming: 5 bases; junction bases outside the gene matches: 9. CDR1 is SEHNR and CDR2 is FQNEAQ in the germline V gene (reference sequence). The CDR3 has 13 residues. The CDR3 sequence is CASGGDRVDEQYF. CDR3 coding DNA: TGTGCCAGCGGAGGCGACAGGGTCGACGAGCAGTACTTC.

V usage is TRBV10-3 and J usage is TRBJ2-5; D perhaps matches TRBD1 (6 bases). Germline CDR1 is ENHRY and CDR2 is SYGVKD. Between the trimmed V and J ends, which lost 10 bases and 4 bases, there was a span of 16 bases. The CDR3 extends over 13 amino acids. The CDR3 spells CATDSGTRETQYF. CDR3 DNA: TGTGCCACAGACTCCGGGACACGAGAGACCCAGTACTTC.

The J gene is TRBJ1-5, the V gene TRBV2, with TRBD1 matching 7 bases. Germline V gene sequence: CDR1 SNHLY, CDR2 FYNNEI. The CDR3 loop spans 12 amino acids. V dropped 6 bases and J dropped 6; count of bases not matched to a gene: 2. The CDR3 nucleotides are TGTGCCAGCAGGGACAGGAGTCAGCCCCAGCATTTT. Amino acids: CASRDRSQPQHF.

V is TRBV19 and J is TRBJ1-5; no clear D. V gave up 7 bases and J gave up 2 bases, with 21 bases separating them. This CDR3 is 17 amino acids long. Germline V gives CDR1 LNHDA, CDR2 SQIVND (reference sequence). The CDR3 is CASTPLRGLAGNQPQHF. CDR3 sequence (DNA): TGTGCCAGTACCCCCCTACGAGGGTTAGCGGGCAATCAGCCCCAGCATTTT.

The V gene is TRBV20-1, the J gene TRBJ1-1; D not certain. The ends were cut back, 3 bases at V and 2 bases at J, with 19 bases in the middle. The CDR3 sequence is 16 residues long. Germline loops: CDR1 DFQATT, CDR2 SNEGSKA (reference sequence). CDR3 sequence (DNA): TGCAGTGCTAGGGTTCCTTCCGGATCCTCTAACACTGAAGCTTTCTTT. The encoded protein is CSARVPSGSSNTEAFF.

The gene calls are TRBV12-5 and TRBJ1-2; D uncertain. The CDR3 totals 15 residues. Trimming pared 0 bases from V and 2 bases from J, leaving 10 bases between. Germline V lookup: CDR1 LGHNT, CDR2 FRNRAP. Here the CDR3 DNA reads TGTGCTAGTGGTTTGGTACCCGGTTTGAACTATGGCTACACCTTC. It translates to CASGLVPGLNYGYTF.

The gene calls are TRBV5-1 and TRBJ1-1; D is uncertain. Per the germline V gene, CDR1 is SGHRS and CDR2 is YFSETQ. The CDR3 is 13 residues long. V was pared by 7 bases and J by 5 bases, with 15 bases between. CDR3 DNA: TGCGCCAGCCGCCTACAGTCGAAAACTGAAGCTTTCTTT. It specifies CASRLQSKTEAFF. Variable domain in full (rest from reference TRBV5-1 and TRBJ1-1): KAGVTQTPRYLIKTRGQQVTLSCSPISGHRSVSWYQQTPGQGLQFLFEYFSETQRNKGNFPGRFSGRQFSNSRSEMNVSTLELGDSALYLCASRLQSKTEAFFGQGTRLTVV.

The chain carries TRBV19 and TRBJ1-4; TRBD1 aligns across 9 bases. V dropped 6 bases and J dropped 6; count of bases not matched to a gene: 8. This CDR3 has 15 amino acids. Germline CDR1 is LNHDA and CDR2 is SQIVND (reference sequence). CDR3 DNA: TGTGCCAGTAGCAAAAAAACAGGGGGCGATGAAAAACTGTTTTTT. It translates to CASSKKTGGDEKLFF.

CDR3 protein: CSVGGVGQPQHF. The CDR3 DNA reads as TGCAGCGTCGGGGGGGTAGGGCAGCCCCAGCATTTT. The genes are TRBV29-1 and TRBJ1-5; a weak D match, TRBD1 (5 bases). V was trimmed by 6 bases and J by 7 bases, leaving 13 bases between them. Germline V gene data show CDR1 as SQVTM and CDR2 as ANQGSEA. This CDR3 spans 12 amino acids.

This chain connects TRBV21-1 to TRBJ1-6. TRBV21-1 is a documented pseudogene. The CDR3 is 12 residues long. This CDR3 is CASSRAGGALHF. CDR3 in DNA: TGTGCCAGCAGCAGGGCGGGAGGGGCCCTCCACTTT.

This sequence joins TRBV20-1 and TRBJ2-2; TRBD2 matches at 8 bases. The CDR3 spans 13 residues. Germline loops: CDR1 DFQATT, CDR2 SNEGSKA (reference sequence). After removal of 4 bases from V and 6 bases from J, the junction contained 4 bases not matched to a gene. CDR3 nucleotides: TGCAGTGCTAAAGGACTAGCTCCCGGGGAGCTGTTTTTT. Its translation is CSAKGLAPGELFF.

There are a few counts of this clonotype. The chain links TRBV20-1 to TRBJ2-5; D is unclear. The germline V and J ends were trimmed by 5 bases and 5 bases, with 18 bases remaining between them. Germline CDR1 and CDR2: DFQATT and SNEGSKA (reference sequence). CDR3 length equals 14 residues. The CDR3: CSAQPITFGETQYF. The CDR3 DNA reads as TGCAGTGCTCAACCCATCACCTTTGGGGAGACCCAGTACTTC.

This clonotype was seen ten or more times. Written as DNA, the CDR3 is TGCGCCAGCAGCTTGGATGCGGGGGACAATCAGCCCCAGCATTTT. The encoded protein is CASSLDAGDNQPQHF. The chain combines TRBV5-1 with TRBJ1-5, with TRBD1 as a possible D gene (5 bases). From germline, CDR1 is SGHRS and CDR2 YFSETQ. The CDR3 length is 15 residues. V shed 0 bases and J shed 3 bases, with 10 bases lying between them. The full variable domain, rest sourced from reference TRBV5-1 and TRBJ1-5, is KAGVTQTPRYLIKTRGQQVTLSCSPISGHRSVSWYQQTPGQGLQFLFEYFSETQRNKGNFPGRFSGRQFSNSRSEMNVSTLELGDSALYLCASSLDAGDNQPQHFGDGTRLSIL.

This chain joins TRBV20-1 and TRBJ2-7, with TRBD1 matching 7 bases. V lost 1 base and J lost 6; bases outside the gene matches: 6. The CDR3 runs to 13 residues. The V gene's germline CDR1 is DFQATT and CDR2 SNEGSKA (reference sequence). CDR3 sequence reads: CSARAETGIEQYF. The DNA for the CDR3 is TGCAGTGCTAGAGCCGAGACAGGGATCGAGCAGTACTTC.

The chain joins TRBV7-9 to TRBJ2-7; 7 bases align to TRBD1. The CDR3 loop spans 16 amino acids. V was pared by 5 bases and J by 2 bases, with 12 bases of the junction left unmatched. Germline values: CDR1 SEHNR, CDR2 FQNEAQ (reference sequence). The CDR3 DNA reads TGTGCCAGCAGCCGAGACCCAGGGACAGCCACCTACGAGCAGTACTTC. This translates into CASSRDPGTATYEQYF.

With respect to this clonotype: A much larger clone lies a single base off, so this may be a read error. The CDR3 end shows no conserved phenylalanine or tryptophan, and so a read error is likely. The CDR3 DNA reads as TGTGCCAGCAGCCCGAGGGGGGACGGCGAGACCCAGTACCTC. This gives the protein CASSPRGDGETQYL. V gene TRBV25-1 combines with J gene TRBJ2-5; D assignment may be TRBD1 or TRBD2 (6 bases each). V lost 6 bases, J lost 5 bases, and 16 bases lay in between. Germline V CDR1 and CDR2: MGHDK, SYGVNS. This CDR3 spans 14 amino acids.

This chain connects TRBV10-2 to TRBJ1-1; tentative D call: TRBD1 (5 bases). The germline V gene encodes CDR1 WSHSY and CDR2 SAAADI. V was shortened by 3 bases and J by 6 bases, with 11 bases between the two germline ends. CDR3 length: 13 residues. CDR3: CASSDPGIAEAFF. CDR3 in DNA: TGCGCCAGCAGTGATCCAGGGATCGCTGAAGCTTTCTTT.

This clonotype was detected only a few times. The CDR3 DNA reads as TGCGCCAGCATAAGCAGGGTGAATCAGCCCCAGCATTTT. Protein: CASISRVNQPQHF. V usage is TRBV10-1 and J usage is TRBJ1-5; possibly TRBD1 for D (5 bases). This CDR3 is 13 amino acids long. V lost 7 bases to trimming and J lost 4 bases, with 11 bases between them. Looked up from germline, CDR1 is WNHNN and CDR2 is SYGVQD (reference sequence).

The CDR3 DNA sequence: TGCAGTGCTAGAGTAAACAGGGGGCAGCCCCAGCATTTT. This encodes CSARVNRGQPQHF. This chain joins TRBV20-1 and TRBJ1-5, with 8 bases matching TRBD1. J lost 7 bases, V lost 1 base, and 3 bases had no gene match. The CDR3 is 13 residues long. Germline-derived CDR1 and CDR2 are DFQATT and SNEGSKA (reference sequence).

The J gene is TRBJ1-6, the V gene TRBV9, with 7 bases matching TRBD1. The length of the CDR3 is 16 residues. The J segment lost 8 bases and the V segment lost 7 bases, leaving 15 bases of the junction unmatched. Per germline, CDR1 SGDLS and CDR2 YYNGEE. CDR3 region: CASSRTTGAEDSPLHF. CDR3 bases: TGTGCCAGCTCTCGTACCACAGGGGCAGAGGATTCACCCCTCCACTTT. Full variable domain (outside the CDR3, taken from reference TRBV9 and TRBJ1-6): DSGVTQTPKHLITATGQRVTLRCSPRSGDLSVYWYQQSLDQGLQFLIQYYNGEERAKGNILERFSAQQFPDLHSELNLSSLELGDSALYFCASSRTTGAEDSPLHFGNGTRLTVT.

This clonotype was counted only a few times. The CDR3 nucleotides are TGTGCCAGCTCACCCGGGACAGGTGCCTATGGCTACACCTTC. It specifies CASSPGTGAYGYTF. V is TRBV7-9 and J is TRBJ1-2, with 8 positions matching TRBD1. This CDR3 is 14 amino acids long. Germline CDR1 is SEHNR and CDR2 is FQNEAQ (reference sequence). With V trimmed by 8 bases and J by 4 bases, 9 bases remained unmatched.

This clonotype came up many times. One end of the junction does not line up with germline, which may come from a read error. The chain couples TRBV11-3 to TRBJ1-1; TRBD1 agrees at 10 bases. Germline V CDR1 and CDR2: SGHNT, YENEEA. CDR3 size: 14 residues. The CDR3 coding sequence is TGTGCCAGCAGCAAGGGACAGGGGAACGCTGAAGCTTTCTTT. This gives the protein CASSKGQGNAEAFF. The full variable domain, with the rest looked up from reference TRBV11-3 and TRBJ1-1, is EAGVVQSPRYKIIEKKQPVAFWCNPISGHNTLYWYLQNLGQGPELLIRYENEEAVDDSQLPKDRFSAERLKGVDSTLKIQPAELGDSAVYLCASSKGQGNAEAFFGQGTRLTVV.